This TCR beta chain is drawn from a study of Graves' ophthalmopathy and Graves' hyperthyroidism. Regarding the study as a whole: Among thyroid clonotypes expanded above 0.001 frequency, most also appeared in blood. It was with approximately 69% sensitivity and about 72% specificity that the model predicted ophthalmopathy progression.

Among the exclusions were patients with other autoimmune diseases, uncontrolled infections, pregnancy or lactation. Serum thyroxine and TRAb, along with clinical symptoms, thyroid ultrasound and orbital computed tomography, were what diagnosis relied on. Germline V gene data show CDR1 as LGHDT and CDR2 as YNNKEL (reference sequence). The CDR3 covers 16 residues. V lost 0 bases and J 5 bases, leaving 17 bases between the germline ends. The sequenced template was RNA, covering the TCR beta CDR3 region. Second-round multiplex PCR came after first-round RT-PCR with HTBI primers. MiXCR was run by TCRdb on the multiplex PCR reads, yielding one entry per CDR3 protein. The sample carries under 350,000 distinct CDR3 sequences, roughly 15% recorded once. This clonotype has at least ten counts. Its antigen is not known.

The TCR sequence derives from an adult man with Graves' ophthalmopathy. Sequenced input: peripheral blood. V is TRBV3-1 and J is TRBJ2-7; D is uncertain. The CDR3 loop is CASSQEVRVEGHEQYF. In DNA, the CDR3 is TGTGCCAGCAGCCAAGAAGTACGGGTAGAAGGCCACGAGCAGTACTTC.